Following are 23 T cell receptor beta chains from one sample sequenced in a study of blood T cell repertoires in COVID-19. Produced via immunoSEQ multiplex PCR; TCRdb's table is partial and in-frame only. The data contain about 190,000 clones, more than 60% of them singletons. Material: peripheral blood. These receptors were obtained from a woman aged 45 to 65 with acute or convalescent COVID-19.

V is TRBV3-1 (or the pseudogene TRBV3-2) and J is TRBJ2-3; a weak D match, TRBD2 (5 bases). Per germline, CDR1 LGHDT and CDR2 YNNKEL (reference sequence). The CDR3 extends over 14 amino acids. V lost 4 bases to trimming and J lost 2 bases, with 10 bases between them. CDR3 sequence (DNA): TGTGCCAGCAGCCGCGGAGCGGTCACAGATACGCAGTATTTT. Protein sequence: CASSRGAVTDTQYF.

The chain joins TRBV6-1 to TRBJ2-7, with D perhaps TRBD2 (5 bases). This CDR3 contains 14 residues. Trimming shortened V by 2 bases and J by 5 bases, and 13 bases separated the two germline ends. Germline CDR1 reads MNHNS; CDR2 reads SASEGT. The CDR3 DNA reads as TGTGCCAGCAGTGAACCCGGGGTACCTAACGAGCAGTACTTC. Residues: CASSEPGVPNEQYF.

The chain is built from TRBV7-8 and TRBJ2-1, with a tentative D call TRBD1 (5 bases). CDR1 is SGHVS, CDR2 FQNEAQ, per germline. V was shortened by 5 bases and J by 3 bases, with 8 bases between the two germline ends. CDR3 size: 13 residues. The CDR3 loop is CASSLRVYNEQFF. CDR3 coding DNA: TGTGCCAGCAGCCTCAGGGTCTACAATGAGCAGTTCTTC.

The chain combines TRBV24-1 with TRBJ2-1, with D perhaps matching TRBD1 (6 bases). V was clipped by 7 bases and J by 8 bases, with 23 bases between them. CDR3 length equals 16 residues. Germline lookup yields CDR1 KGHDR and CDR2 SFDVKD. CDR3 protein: CATSSEQGIGLYEQFF. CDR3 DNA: TGTGCCACCAGCTCCGAACAGGGAATTGGTCTCTATGAGCAGTTCTTC.

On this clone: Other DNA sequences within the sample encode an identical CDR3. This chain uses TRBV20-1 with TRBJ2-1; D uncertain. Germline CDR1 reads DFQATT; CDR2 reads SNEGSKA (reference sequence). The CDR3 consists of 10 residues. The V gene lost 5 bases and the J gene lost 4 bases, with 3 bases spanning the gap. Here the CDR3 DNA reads TGCAGTGCTCTTTACAATGAGCAGTTCTTC. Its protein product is CSALYNEQFF.

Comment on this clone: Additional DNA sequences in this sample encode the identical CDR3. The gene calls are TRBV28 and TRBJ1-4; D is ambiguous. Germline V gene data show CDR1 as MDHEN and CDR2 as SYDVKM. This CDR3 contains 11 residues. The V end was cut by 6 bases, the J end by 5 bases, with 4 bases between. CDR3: CASSLNEKLFF. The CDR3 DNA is TGTGCCAGCAGCTTGAATGAAAAACTGTTTTTT.

This CDR3 reads CASSSGLAGVTQYF. CDR3 sequence (DNA): TGCGCCAGCAGCTCGGGACTAGCGGGGGTTACGCAGTATTTT. The gene calls are TRBV5-1 and TRBJ2-3; 14 bases are a match to TRBD2. Losses at the gene ends were 3 bases for V and 8 bases for J; bases not matched to a gene: 2. This CDR3 is built from 14 residues. The V gene's germline CDR1 is SGHRS and CDR2 YFSETQ.

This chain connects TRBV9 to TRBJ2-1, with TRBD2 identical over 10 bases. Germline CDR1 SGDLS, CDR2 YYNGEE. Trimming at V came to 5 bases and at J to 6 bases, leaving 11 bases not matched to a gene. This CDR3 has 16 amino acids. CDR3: CASSQVSGGALNEQFF. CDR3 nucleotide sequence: TGTGCCAGCAGTCAAGTGAGCGGGGGGGCCCTCAATGAGCAGTTCTTC.

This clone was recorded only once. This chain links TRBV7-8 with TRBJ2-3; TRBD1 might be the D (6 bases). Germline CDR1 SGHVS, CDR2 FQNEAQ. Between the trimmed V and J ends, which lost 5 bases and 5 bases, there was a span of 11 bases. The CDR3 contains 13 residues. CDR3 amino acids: CASSPQGRDTQYF. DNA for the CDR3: TGTGCCAGCAGCCCGCAGGGGAGAGATACGCAGTATTTT.

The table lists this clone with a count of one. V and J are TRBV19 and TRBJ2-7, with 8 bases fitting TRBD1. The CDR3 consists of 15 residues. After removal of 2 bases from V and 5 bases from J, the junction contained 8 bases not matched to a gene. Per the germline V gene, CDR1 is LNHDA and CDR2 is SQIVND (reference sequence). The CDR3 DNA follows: TGTGCCAGTAGTATAACGGTCAGGGGGCTAGACGAGCAGTACTTC. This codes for CASSITVRGLDEQYF.

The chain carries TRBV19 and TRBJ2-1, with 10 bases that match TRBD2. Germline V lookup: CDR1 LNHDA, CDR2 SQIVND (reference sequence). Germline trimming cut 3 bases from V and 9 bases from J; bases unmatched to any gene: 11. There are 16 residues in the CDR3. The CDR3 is CASSIARSGRGGEQFF. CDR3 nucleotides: TGTGCCAGTAGTATCGCCCGGAGCGGGAGGGGCGGTGAGCAGTTCTTC.

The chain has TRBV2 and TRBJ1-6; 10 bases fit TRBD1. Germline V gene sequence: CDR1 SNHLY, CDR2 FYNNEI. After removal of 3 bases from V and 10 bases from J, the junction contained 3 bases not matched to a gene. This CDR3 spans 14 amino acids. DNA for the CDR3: TGTGCCAGCAGTGAGGGACAGGGGATCTCACCCCTCCACTTT. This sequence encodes CASSEGQGISPLHF.

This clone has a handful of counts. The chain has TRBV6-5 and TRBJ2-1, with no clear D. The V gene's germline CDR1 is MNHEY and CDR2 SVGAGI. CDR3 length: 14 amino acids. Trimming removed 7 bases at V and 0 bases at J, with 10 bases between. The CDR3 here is CASTPRSSYNEQFF. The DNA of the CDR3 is TGTGCCAGCACCCCCCGCAGCTCCTACAATGAGCAGTTCTTC.

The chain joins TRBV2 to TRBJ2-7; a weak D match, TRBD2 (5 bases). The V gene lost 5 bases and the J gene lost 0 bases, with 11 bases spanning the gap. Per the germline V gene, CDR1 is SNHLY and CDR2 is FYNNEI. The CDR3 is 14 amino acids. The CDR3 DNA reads TGTGCCAGCAGTTCCCAGACTACCTCCTACGAGCAGTACTTC. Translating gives CASSSQTTSYEQYF.

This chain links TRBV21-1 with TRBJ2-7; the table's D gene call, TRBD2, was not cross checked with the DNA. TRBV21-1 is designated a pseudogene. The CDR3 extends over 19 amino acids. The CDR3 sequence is CASIETSGSSAPLNYEQYF. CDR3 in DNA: TGTGCCAGCATCGAGACTAGCGGATCCTCCGCCCCCCTAAACTACGAGCAGTACTTC.

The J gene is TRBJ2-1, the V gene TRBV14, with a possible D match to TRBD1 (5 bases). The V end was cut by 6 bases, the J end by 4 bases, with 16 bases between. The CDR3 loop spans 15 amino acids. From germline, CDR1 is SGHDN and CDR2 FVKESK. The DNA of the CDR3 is TGTGCCAGCAGACACGACAGTCTACCTTACAATGAGCAGTTCTTC. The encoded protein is CASRHDSLPYNEQFF.

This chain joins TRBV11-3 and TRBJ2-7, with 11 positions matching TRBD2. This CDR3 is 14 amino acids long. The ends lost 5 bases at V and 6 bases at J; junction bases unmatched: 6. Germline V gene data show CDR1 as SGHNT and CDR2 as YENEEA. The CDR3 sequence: CASSDSSGGLEQYF. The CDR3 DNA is TGTGCCAGCAGCGATTCTAGCGGGGGGCTCGAGCAGTACTTC.

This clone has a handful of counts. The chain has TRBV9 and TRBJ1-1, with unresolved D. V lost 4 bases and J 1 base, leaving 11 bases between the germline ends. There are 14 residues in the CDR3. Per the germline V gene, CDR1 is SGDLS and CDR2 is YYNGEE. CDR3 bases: TGTGCCAGCAGCCCCACCGGTTGGAACACTGAAGCTTTCTTT. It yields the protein CASSPTGWNTEAFF.

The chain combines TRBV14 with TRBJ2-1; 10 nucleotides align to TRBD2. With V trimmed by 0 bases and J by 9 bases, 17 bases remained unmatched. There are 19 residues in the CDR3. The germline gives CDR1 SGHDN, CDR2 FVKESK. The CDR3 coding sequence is TGTGCCAGCAGCCAAGAACCCGTCTTTAGCAGCGGGGGGGCGGGTGAGCAGTTCTTC. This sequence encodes CASSQEPVFSSGGAGEQFF.

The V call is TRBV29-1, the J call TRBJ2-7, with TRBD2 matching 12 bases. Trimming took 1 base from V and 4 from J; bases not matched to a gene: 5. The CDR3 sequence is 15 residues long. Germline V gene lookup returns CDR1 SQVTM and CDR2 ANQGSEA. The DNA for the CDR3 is TGCAGCGTTGAAGGTACTAGCGGGAGGAGTTACGAGCAGTACTTC. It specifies CSVEGTSGRSYEQYF.

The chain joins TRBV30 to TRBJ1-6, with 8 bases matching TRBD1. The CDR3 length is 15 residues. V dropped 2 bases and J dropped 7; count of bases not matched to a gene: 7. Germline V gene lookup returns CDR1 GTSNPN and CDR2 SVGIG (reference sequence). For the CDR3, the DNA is TGTGCCTGGAGTATTACCGGGACAGGCAATTCACCCCTCCACTTT. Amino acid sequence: CAWSITGTGNSPLHF.

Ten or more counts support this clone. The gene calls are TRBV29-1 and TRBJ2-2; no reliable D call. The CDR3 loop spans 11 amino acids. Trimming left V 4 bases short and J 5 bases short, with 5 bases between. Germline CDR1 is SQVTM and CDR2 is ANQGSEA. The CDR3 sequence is CSVGETGELFF. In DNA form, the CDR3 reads TGCAGCGTTGGCGAAACCGGGGAGCTGTTTTTT.

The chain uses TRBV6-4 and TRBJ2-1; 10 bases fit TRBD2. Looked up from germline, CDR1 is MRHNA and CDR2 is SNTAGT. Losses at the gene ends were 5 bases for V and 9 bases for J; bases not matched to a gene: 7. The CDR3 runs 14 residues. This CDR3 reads CASSLKRGGSEQFF. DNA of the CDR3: TGTGCCAGCAGTCTAAAGCGGGGGGGTAGTGAGCAGTTCTTC.